The 3 T cell receptor beta chains listed next were all sequenced from one sample in a study of shared clonotypes between healthy human individuals. The assay was immunoSEQ multiplex PCR, and TCRdb's table has in-frame clones only and misses some. The sample has 2,500,000 or so clones, under 95% seen once. Source material: naive CD4+ T cells from PBMCs. Subset reported: CD45RA+ positively selected. These receptor sequences come from a man aged 18 to 29 in good health. Some clones in this sample may be carry-over from other donors' samples.

The count of this clone is one. The same CDR3 also results from other DNA sequences found in this sample. The V and J genes are TRBV20-1 and TRBJ1-1; no reliable D call. CDR3 length equals 10 residues. V lost 6 bases and J lost 1, with 3 bases in between. Germline V gene data show CDR1 as DFQATT and CDR2 as SNEGSKA (reference sequence). The DNA for the CDR3 is TGCAGTGCAAAGAACACTGAAGCTTTCTTT. Amino acid sequence: CSAKNTEAFF.

V gene TRBV2 combines with J gene TRBJ1-5; D is perhaps TRBD1 (6 bases). The V end was cut by 8 bases, the J end by 5 bases, with 13 bases between. Germline CDR1 reads SNHLY; CDR2 reads FYNNEI. The CDR3 totals 13 residues. The CDR3 sequence: CASGGRGDQPQHF. In nucleotides, the CDR3 is TGTGCCAGCGGGGGCCGGGGGGATCAGCCCCAGCATTTT.

This sequence joins TRBV7-2 and TRBJ2-7; no firm D call. V was clipped by 0 bases and J by 4 bases, with 7 bases between them. The CDR3 length is 13 residues. Looked up from germline, CDR1 is SGHTA and CDR2 is FQGNSA. The CDR3 reads CASSLAGIYEQYF. In DNA form, the CDR3 reads TGTGCCAGCAGCTTAGCGGGCATATACGAGCAGTACTTC. Complete variable domain (other parts from reference TRBV7-2 and TRBJ2-7): GAGVSQSPSNKVTEKGKDVELRCDPISGHTALYWYRQSLGQGLEFLIYFQGNSAPDKSGLPSDRFSAERTGGSVSTLTIQRTQQEDSAVYLCASSLAGIYEQYFGPGTRLTVT.